This TCR beta chain was sequenced for a study of spatial heterogeneity in lung cancer. Study-wide background: Unique TCR and UMI combinations averaged more than ten appearances each in raw reads. Findings and caveats of the study: In blood, ubiquitous expanded tumor TCRs appeared more at resection than follow-up.

V lost 8 bases and J lost 5; bases outside the gene matches: 12. This CDR3 has 14 amino acids. Germline assignment: CDR1 SQVTM and CDR2 ANQGSEA. Sample share makes this clonotype medium-sized. Its antigen is unknown. TCR cDNA molecules each carried a unique molecular identifier. MiXCR, run by TCRdb on the 5' RACE reads, gives a single entry per CDR3 protein. The repertoire has some 7,000 distinct CDR3 sequences, roughly 19% of them found once; the top ten carry roughly 18%. The time point is: sample taken at primary tumor resection. Whole RNA obtained from tumor, nontumor lung or frozen PBMC underwent sequencing without sorting.

The sequences come from PBMCs, collected at surgery. The chain carries TRBV29-1 and TRBJ2-5, with TRBD1 matching over 9 bases. The sequence was collected from a female donor with early-stage non-small cell lung cancer. CDR3 nucleotides: TGCAGCTCAGGTGACACAGGGGGCTCGGAGACCCAGTACTTC. Translation: CSSGDTGGSETQYF.